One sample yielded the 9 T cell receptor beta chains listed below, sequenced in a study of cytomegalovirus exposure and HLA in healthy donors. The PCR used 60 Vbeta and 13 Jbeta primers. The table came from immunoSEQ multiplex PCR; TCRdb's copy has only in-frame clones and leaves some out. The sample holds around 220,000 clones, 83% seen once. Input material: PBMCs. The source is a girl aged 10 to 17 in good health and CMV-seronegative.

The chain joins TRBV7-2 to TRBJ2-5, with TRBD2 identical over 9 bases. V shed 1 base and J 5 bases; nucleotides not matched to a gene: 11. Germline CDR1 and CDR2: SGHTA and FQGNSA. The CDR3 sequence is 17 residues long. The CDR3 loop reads CASSLGAGGLGGETQYF. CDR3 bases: TGTGCCAGCAGCTTAGGAGCGGGGGGTCTAGGGGGTGAGACCCAGTACTTC.

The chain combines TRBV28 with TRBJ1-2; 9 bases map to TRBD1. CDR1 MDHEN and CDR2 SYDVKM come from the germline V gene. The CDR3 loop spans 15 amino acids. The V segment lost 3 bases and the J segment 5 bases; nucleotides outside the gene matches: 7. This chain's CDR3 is CASSFPLGTGYGYTF. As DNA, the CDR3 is TGTGCCAGCAGTTTTCCCCTGGGGACAGGGTATGGCTACACCTTC.

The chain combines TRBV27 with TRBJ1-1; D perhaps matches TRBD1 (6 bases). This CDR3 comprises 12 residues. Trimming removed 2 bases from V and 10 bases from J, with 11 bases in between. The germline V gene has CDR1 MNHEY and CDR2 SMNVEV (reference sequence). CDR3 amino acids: CASSLGGSRAFF. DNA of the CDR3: TGTGCCAGCAGTTTAGGGGGCAGCCGAGCTTTCTTT.

The CDR3 DNA reads TGTGCCAGCAGCGTGGGACAGGGGAACACTGAAGCTTTCTTT. Translating gives CASSVGQGNTEAFF. The V call is TRBV2, the J call TRBJ1-1; 9 nucleotides match TRBD1. This CDR3 spans 14 amino acids. The J segment lost 1 base and the V segment lost 6 bases, leaving 3 bases of the junction unmatched. Germline CDR1 is SNHLY and CDR2 is FYNNEI.

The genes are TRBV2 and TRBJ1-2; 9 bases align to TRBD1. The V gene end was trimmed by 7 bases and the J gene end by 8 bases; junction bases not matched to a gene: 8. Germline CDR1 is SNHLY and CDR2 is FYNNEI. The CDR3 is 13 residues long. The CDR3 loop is CASIPQGALGYTF. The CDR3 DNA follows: TGTGCCAGCATACCACAGGGGGCGCTCGGCTACACCTTC.

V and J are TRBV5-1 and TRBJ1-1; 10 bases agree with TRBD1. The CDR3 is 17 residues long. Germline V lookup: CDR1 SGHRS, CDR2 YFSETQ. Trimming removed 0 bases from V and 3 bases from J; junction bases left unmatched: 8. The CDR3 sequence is CASSLAIPGQGYTEAFF. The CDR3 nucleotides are TGCGCCAGCAGCTTGGCCATACCGGGACAGGGGTACACTGAAGCTTTCTTT.

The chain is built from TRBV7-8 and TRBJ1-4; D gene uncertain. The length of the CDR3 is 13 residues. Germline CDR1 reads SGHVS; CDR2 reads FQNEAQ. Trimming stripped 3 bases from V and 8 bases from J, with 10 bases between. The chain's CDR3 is CASSFDILEKLFF. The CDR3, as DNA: TGTGCCAGCAGCTTCGATATCCTAGAAAAACTGTTTTTT. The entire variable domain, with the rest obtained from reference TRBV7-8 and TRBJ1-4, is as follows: GAGVSQSPRYKVAKRGQDVALRCDPISGHVSLFWYQQALGQGPEFLTYFQNEAQLDKSGLPSDRFFAERPEGSVSTLKIQRTQQEDSAVYLCASSFDILEKLFFGSGTQLSVL.

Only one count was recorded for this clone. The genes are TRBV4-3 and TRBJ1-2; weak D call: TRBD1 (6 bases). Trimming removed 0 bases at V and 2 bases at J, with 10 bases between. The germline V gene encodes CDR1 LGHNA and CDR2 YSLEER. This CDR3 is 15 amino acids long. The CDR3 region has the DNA TGCGCCAGCAGCCAAGAACAGGGACGGAACTATGGCTACACCTTC. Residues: CASSQEQGRNYGYTF.

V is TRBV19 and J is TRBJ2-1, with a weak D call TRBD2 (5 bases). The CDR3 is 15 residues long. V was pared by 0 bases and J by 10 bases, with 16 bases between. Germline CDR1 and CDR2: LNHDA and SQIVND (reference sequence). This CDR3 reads CASSIEARVAWEQFF. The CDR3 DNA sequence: TGTGCCAGTAGTATAGAGGCCAGAGTAGCGTGGGAGCAGTTCTTC.